The clone carrying this TCR beta chain has only one observation. The CDR3 extends over 15 amino acids. Germline loops: CDR1 LNHDA, CDR2 SQIVND (reference sequence). The V gene end was trimmed by 8 bases and the J gene end by 3 bases; junction bases not matched to a gene: 12. The data are from a study of T cell responses to AZD1222 COVID-19 vaccine. Method: immunoSEQ multiplex PCR; TCRdb's copy keeps in-frame clones and lacks some. The data show 140,000 to 150,000 clones, 80% to 90% seen once. This sequence joins TRBV19 and TRBJ1-2, with 7 bases aligning to TRBD1. The sequencing here drew on peripheral blood, taken on day 0 of AZD1222 vaccination. The source of this sequence is an adult in good health. CDR3 in amino acids: CASWDSWTGDYGYTF. CDR3 coding DNA: TGTGCCAGTTGGGACAGCTGGACGGGTGACTATGGCTACACCTTC. Drawing the rest from reference TRBV19 and TRBJ1-2, the complete variable domain is DGGITQSPKYLFRKEGQNVTLSCEQNLNHDAMYWYRQDPGQGLRLIYYSQIVNDFQKGDIAEGYSVSREKKESFPLTVTSAQKNPTAFYLCASWDSWTGDYGYTFGSGTRLTVV.